This T cell receptor beta chain came from a study of cytomegalovirus exposure and HLA in healthy donors. The wider study: From around 180 million T cells, an earlier analysis saw around 120 million unique TCR beta sequences.

The PCR used 60 Vbeta and 13 Jbeta primers. Some clones are missing from TCRdb's copy, which holds only in-frame ones; the method was immunoSEQ multiplex PCR. The table shows 100,000 or so clones, with about 79% occurring only once. Study outcomes and limitations: Immune exposure was documented only through CMV serostatus.

There are 15 residues in the CDR3. Germline V gene lookup returns CDR1 SGHTA and CDR2 FQGNSA. Between the trimmed V and J ends, which lost 5 bases and 2 bases, there was a span of 15 bases. As to this clone: What it binds is unknown.

The clonotype comes from a young woman in good health and CMV-seronegative. This chain joins TRBV7-2 and TRBJ1-1; no clear D gene. Source material: PBMCs. CDR3 nucleotides: TGTGCCAGCAGCCAGAAGACTACCCCAAACACTGAAGCTTTCTTT. Encoded protein: CASSQKTTPNTEAFF.